This T cell receptor beta chain derives from a study of T cell responses to AZD1222 COVID-19 vaccine. Study-wide results and caveats: Seropositivity was recorded at baseline in only 6 or 7 AZD1222 recipients. At 160-218 and 743-854, vaccine-associated CD4 TCRs were dominant, and they spanned spike. White British ancestry dominated among donors, who included more females, and clonal diversity was possibly underestimated.

Germline CDR1 and CDR2: SGHRS and YFSETQ. Trimming shortened V by 0 bases and J by 5 bases, and 8 bases separated the two germline ends. This CDR3 spans 13 amino acids. Regarding this clone: Antigen unknown.

Libraries were prepared by immunoSEQ multiplex PCR; TCRdb keeps only in-frame clonotypes and omits some of them. The sample yields under 200,000 clones, 85% to 95% seen once. This sequence joins TRBV5-1 and TRBJ1-1; no definite D call. Sequenced material: peripheral blood, taken on day 0 of AZD1222 vaccination. The sequence was obtained from an adult in good health. The CDR3 protein is CASSLEVGTEAFF. CDR3 sequence (DNA): TGCGCCAGCAGCTTGGAGGTTGGGACTGAAGCTTTCTTT.